This T cell receptor beta chain was identified during a study of T-cell memory formation after mild COVID-19. As for the study in general: TCR clusters largely stayed donor specific.

The germline V gene encodes CDR1 SQVTM and CDR2 ANQGSEA. Trimming cost V 4 bases and J 9 bases; bases outside gene matches: 10. The CDR3 is 14 amino acids. TCR alpha and TCR beta cDNA libraries carrying sample barcodes and UMIs were produced by 5'RACE using constant-segment primers. In TCRdb, the 5' RACE reads were re-called with MiXCR into one record per CDR3 protein. The sample holds around 83,000 distinct CDR3 sequences, approximately 23% seen once. This receptor was identified in a young man who had mild COVID-19 (a few samples of this study predate the infection). Cell type and time point are not known. The V gene is TRBV29-1, the J gene TRBJ2-1, with 9 positions matching TRBD2. The source material was PBMCs or a T cell subset sorted from them (not recorded which). The CDR3: CSVAGGGGGFEQFF. CDR3 nucleotides: TGCAGCGTTGCTGGAGGCGGGGGGGGCTTTGAGCAGTTCTTC.